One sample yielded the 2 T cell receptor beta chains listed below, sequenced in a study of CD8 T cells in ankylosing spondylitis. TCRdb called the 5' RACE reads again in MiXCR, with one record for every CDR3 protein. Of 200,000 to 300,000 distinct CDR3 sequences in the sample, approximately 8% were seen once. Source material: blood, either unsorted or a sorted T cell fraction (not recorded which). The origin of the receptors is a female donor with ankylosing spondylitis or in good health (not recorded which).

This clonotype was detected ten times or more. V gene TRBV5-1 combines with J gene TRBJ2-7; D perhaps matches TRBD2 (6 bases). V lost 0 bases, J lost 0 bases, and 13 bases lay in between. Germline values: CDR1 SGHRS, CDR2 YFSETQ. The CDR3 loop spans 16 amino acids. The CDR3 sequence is CASSLDGLILSYEQYF. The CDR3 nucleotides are TGCGCCAGCAGCTTGGACGGACTAATTCTCTCCTACGAGCAGTACTTC.

As DNA, the CDR3 is TGTGCCAGCAGCTGGGACGGCCCGAGTGGCTACACCTTC. It translates to CASSWDGPSGYTF. The V call is TRBV5-6, the J call TRBJ1-2; D is perhaps TRBD1 (5 bases). Germline V lookup: CDR1 SGHDT, CDR2 YYEEEE. The CDR3 contains 13 residues. V was trimmed by 3 bases and J by 7 bases, leaving 13 bases between them.